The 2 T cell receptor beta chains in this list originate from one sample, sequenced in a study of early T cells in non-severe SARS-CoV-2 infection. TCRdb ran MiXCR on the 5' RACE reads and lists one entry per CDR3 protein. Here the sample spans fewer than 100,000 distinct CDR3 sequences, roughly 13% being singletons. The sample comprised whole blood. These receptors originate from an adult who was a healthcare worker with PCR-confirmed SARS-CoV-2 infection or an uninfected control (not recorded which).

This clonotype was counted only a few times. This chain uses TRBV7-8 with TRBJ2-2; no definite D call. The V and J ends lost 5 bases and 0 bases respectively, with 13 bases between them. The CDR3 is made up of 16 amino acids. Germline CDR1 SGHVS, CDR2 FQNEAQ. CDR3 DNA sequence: TGTGCCAGCAGCCTACTTGGGCCGACGAACACCGGGGAGCTGTTTTTT. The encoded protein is CASSLLGPTNTGELFF.

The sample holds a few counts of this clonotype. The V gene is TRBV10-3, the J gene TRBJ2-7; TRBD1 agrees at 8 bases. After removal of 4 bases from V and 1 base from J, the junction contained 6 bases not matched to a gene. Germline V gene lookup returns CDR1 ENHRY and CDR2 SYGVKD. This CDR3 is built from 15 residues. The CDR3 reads CAISAYGQGSYEQYF. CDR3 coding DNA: TGTGCCATCAGTGCGTACGGACAGGGTTCCTACGAGCAGTACTTC.